This is a list of T cell receptor beta chains from one sample in a study of T cell responses to AZD1222 COVID-19 vaccine. Clones were sequenced by immunoSEQ multiplex PCR, and TCRdb holds only the in-frame ones, with some missing. The sample carries 150,000 to 180,000 clones, 90% recorded once. The sequences come from peripheral blood, collected on day 0 of AZD1222 vaccination. The receptors here all came from an adult in good health. Both conserved end residues are trimmed from each CDR3. The listing skips clone size in some rows; elsewhere it reads once, few, many or a size class.

V: TRBV28
size: once
length: 17
J: TRBJ1-5
CDR3: ASNINPDRVVFGSQPQH

V: TRBV28
size: .
length: 12
J: TRBJ1-2
CDR3: ASSEGRELYGYT

V: TRBV28
size: .
length: 11
J: TRBJ1-1
CDR3: ASSPTGGTEAF

V: TRBV6-6
size: .
length: 12
J: TRBJ2-7
CDR3: ASSSSGVSYEQY

V: TRBV29-1
size: few
length: 10
J: TRBJ2-7
CDR3: SVKNGPIEQY

V: TRBV28
size: .
length: 13
J: TRBJ1-6
CDR3: ASISAQGINSPLH

V: TRBV14
size: .
length: 11
J: TRBJ1-1
CDR3: ASSQELATEAF

V: TRBV7-2
size: .
length: 11
J: TRBJ2-5
CDR3: ASSLGPIETQY

V: TRBV7-9
size: .
length: 13
J: TRBJ1-1
CDR3: ASSLTGTGVTEAF

V: TRBV20-1
size: .
length: 12
J: TRBJ1-1
CDR3: SASRQGRDTEAF

V: TRBV25-1
size: .
length: 11
J: TRBJ1-1
CDR3: ASSYQENTEAF

V: TRBV10-3
size: .
length: 12
J: TRBJ2-3
CDR3: AISVGRDTDTQY

V: TRBV24-1
size: .
length: 9
J: TRBJ1-2
CDR3: ATSAGYGYT

V: TRBV6-5
size: once
length: 11
J: TRBJ2-1
CDR3: ASSYSYGLEQF

V: TRBV19
size: once
length: 11
J: TRBJ2-3
CDR3: ASSSGAMDTQY

V: TRBV13
size: .
length: 12
J: TRBJ2-3
CDR3: ASSREDYTDTQY

V: TRBV28
size: .
length: 11
J: TRBJ1-1
CDR3: ASSLSGGTEAF

V: TRBV9
size: .
length: 14
J: TRBJ1-4
CDR3: ASSVAAGGANEKLF

V: TRBV7-9
size: .
length: 12
J: TRBJ1-1
CDR3: ASSLEPGGVEAF

V: TRBV19
size: .
length: 11
J: TRBJ1-2
CDR3: ASSPDRGGGYT

V: TRBV7-2
size: once
length: 15
J: TRBJ1-5
CDR3: ASSSEGWTGGFQPQH

V: TRBV30
size: .
length: 12
J: TRBJ2-7
CDR3: AWSVGVGSYEQY

V: TRBV9
size: .
length: 11
J: TRBJ1-1
CDR3: ASSVGENTEAF

V: TRBV7-2
size: .
length: 13
J: TRBJ2-1
CDR3: ASSLRTGGQDEQF

V: TRBV2
size: few
length: 13
J: TRBJ2-2
CDR3: ASSGKGRNTGELF

V: TRBV28
size: .
length: 11
J: TRBJ1-6
CDR3: ASSLEGQVALH

V: TRBV19
size: .
length: 9
J: TRBJ2-1
CDR3: ASSITNEQF

V: TRBV6-2/TRBV6-3
size: .
length: 12
J: TRBJ2-7
CDR3: ASSSPIGTYEQY

V: TRBV2
size: few
length: 12
J: TRBJ1-5
CDR3: ASSQQGGRQPQH

V: TRBV11-2
size: .
length: 13
J: TRBJ2-7
CDR3: ASSLIGQGAHEQY